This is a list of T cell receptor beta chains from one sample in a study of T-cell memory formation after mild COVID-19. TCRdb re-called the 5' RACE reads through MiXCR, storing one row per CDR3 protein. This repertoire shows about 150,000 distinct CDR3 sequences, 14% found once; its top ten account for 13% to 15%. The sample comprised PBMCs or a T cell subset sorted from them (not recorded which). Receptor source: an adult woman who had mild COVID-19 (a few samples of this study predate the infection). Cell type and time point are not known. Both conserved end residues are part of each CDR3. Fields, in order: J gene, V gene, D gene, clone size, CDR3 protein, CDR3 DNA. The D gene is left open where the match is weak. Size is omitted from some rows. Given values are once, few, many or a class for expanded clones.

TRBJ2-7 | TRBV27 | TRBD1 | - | CASRQGVVYEQYF | TGTGCCAGCAGACAGGGGGTTGTCTACGAGCAGTACTTC
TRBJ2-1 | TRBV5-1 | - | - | CASRGVRGHNEQFF | TGCGCCAGCAGGGGAGTGCGCGGTCACAATGAGCAGTTCTTC
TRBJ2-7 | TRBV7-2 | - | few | CASSLVRAYEQYF | TGTGCCAGCAGCTTAGTGCGGGCCTACGAGCAGTACTTC
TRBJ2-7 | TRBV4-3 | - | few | CASSQEVGYEQYF | TGCGCCAGCAGCCAAGAGGTTGGCTACGAGCAGTACTTC
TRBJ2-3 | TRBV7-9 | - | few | CASSLWVTSTDTQYF | TGTGCCAGCAGCTTATGGGTGACTAGCACAGATACGCAGTATTTT
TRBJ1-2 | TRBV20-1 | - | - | CSASEQGYGYTF | TGCAGTGCTAGTGAGCAAGGCTATGGCTACACCTTC
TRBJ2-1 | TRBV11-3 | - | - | CASSLGWQGRDEQFF | TGTGCCAGCAGCTTAGGATGGCAGGGGAGGGATGAGCAGTTCTTC
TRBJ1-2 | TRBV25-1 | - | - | CASSDQPRRGYGYTF | TGTGCCAGCAGTGATCAACCTAGGCGTGGCTATGGCTACACCTTC
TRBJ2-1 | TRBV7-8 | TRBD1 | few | CASSLGPEDRGIYQFF | TGTGCCAGCAGCTTAGGTCCCGAGGACAGGGGGATCTATCAGTTCTTC
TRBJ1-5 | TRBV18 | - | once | CASSLLPLGPIATQPQHF | TGTGCCAGCTCACTACTCCCGCTGGGACCTATAGCTACCCAGCCCCAGCATTTT
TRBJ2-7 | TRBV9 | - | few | CASSPGLYEQYF | TGTGCCAGCAGTCCCGGCCTGTACGAGCAGTACTTC
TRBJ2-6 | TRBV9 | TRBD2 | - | CASTRTGTSGSGANVLTF | TGTGCCAGCACCCGCACCGGGACTAGCGGATCTGGGGCCAACGTCCTGACTTTC
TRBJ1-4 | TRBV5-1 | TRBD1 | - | CASSSGSGQGEKLFF | TGCGCCAGCAGCTCCGGGAGCGGACAGGGCGAAAAACTGTTTTTT
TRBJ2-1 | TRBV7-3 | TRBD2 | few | CASASGTREQFF | TGTGCCAGCGCTAGCGGGACTCGTGAGCAGTTCTTC
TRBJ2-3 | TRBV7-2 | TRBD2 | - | CASSLRLAGFGAQYF | TGTGCCAGCAGCCTTAGACTAGCGGGATTTGGGGCGCAGTATTTT
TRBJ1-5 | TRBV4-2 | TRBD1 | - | CASSQSGQGGQPQHF | TGTGCCAGCAGCCAATCGGGACAGGGGGGACAGCCCCAGCATTTT
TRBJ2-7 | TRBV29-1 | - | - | CSVRDGYEQYF | TGCAGCGTTCGTGACGGCTACGAGCAGTACTTC
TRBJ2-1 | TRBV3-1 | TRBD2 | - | CASSRPAGLRDEQFF | TGTGCCAGCAGTAGGCCAGCGGGGTTGAGGGATGAGCAGTTCTTC
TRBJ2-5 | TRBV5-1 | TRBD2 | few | CASSSGTSGRTSEETQYF | TGCGCCAGCTCCTCCGGGACTAGCGGGAGGACGTCTGAGGAGACCCAGTACTTC
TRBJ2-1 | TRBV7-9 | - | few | CASSLALRGNEQFF | TGTGCCAGCAGCTTAGCGTTGCGGGGCAATGAGCAGTTCTTC
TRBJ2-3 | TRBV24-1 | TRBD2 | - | CATSDPLAGGLDTQYF | TGTGCCACCAGTGACCCCCTAGCGGGAGGGCTGGATACGCAGTATTTT
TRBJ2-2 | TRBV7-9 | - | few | CASRLAENTGELFF | TGTGCCAGCAGACTAGCAGAGAACACCGGGGAGCTGTTTTTT
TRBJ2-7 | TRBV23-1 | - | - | CASSQRGGGWYEQYF | TGCGCCAGCAGTCAACGGGGAGGGGGATGGTACGAGCAGTACTTC
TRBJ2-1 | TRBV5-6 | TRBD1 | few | CASSLGQAADNEQFF | TGTGCCAGCAGCCTCGGACAGGCAGCAGACAATGAGCAGTTCTTC
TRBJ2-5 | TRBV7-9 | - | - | CASRAGSNRETQYF | TGTGCCAGCAGAGCCGGGAGCAACCGAGAGACCCAGTACTTC
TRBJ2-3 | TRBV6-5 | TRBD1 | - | CASSYGGQSNF | TGTGCCAGCAGTTACGGGGGACAGAGCAATTTT
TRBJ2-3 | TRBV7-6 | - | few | CASSLASGWSTDTQYF | TGTGCCAGCAGCTTAGCTTCAGGGTGGAGCACAGATACGCAGTATTTT
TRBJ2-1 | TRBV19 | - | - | CASGDGTYNEQFF | TGTGCCAGTGGGGACGGGACCTACAATGAGCAGTTCTTC
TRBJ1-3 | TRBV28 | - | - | CASRQDPGNTIYF | TGTGCCAGTAGACAAGATCCTGGAAACACCATATATTTT
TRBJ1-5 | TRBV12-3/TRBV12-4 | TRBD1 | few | CASSRGQGADQPQHF | TGTGCCAGCAGCCGCGGACAGGGGGCCGATCAGCCCCAGCATTTT
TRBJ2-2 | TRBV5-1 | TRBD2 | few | CASSLPLAGGTGDLFF | TGCGCCAGCAGCTTGCCTCTAGCGGGGGGAACCGGGGACCTGTTTTTT
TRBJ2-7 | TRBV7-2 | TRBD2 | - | CASSRGTSGGGTYEQYF | TGTGCCAGCAGTCGAGGAACTAGCGGGGGGGGAACCTACGAGCAGTACTTC
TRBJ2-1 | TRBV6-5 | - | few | CASSYRLSYNEQFF | TGTGCCAGCAGTTACAGGCTCTCCTACAATGAGCAGTTCTTC
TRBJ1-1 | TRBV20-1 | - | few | CSARDFAFGAFF | TGCAGTGCTAGAGATTTCGCTTTTGGGGCTTTCTTT
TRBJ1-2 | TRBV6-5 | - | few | CASSYPGQGVSGYTF | TGTGCCAGCAGTTACCCTGGGCAGGGAGTAAGTGGCTACACCTTC
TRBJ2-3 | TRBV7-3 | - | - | CASSLTDNRPRDTQYF | TGTGCCAGCAGCTTAACTGATAACAGGCCTCGGGATACGCAGTATTTT
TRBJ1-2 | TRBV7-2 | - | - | CASSRYGYTF | TGTGCCAGCAGCCGCTATGGCTACACCTTC
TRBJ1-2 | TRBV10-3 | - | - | CAIGGDRGHYGYTF | TGTGCCATCGGCGGGGATCGGGGGCACTATGGCTACACATTC
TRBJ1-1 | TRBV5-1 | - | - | CASSLERLGGTEAFF | TGCGCCAGCAGCTTGGAGCGGTTGGGGGGCACTGAAGCTTTCTTT
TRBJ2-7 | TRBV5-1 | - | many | CASRLQGNTYEQYF | TGCGCCAGCAGGCTCCAGGGTAATACCTACGAGCAGTACTTC
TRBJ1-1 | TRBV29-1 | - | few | CSGRSWGGTEAFF | TGCAGCGGCAGGAGCTGGGGTGGAACTGAAGCTTTCTTT
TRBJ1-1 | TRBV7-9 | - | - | CASSPRAEAFF | TGTGCCAGCAGCCCAAGGGCTGAAGCTTTCTTT
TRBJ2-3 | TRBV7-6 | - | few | CASSLAATGHQQYF | TGTGCCAGCAGCTTAGCGGCGACAGGCCATCAGCAGTATTTT
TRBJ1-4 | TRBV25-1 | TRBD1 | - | CASSDSQGGNEKLFF | TGTGCCAGCAGTGACTCACAGGGGGGAAATGAAAAACTGTTTTTT
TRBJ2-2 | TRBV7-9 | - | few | CASSLWRAVGAGELFF | TGTGCCAGCAGCCTTTGGAGGGCCGTGGGAGCCGGGGAGCTGTTTTTT
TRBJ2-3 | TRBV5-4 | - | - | CASSGEADTQYF | TGTGCCAGCAGCGGGGAAGCAGATACGCAGTATTTT
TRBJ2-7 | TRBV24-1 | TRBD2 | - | CATSDSSGLAGTYEQYF | TGTGCCACCAGTGATAGCTCGGGTCTAGCGGGGACCTACGAGCAGTACTTC
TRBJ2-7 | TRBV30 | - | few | CAWSVLSSEQYF | TGTGCCTGGAGTGTACTTAGTAGCGAGCAGTACTTC
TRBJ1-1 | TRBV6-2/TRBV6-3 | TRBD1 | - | CASTGTGRSEAFF | TGTGCCAGCACCGGGACAGGCCGAAGTGAAGCTTTCTTT
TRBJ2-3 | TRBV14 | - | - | CASSLLISTDTQYF | TGTGCCAGCAGCCTCCTTATAAGCACAGATACGCAGTATTTT
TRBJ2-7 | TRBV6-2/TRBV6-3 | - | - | CASSYEGLYEQYF | TGTGCCAGCAGTTACGAAGGACTCTACGAGCAGTACTTC
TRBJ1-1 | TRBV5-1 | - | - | CASSLVTSNTEAFF | TGCGCCAGCAGCTTGGTTACGTCGAACACTGAAGCTTTCTTT